The clone carrying this TCR beta chain was seen at least ten times. The entry originates in a study of T cell repertoires in cytomegalovirus infection. TCRdb independently ran MiXCR on the reads; one entry per CDR3 protein. The sample includes around 210,000 distinct CDR3 sequences, approximately 7% of them seen just once. Sequenced: PBMCs. The receptor comes from a human donor in good health (CMV status not recorded). Some clones in this sample may be carry-over from other donors' samples.

In DNA, the CDR3 is TGTGCCAGCAGCGCCGGCCACAGGGGAGGGGGAGAGACCCAGTACTTC. Translating gives CASSAGHRGGGETQYF. The rearrangement joins TRBV7-2 to TRBJ2-5, with D perhaps TRBD1 or TRBD2 (7 bases each). V was trimmed by 5 bases and J by 4 bases, leaving 20 bases between them. Germline assignment: CDR1 SGHTA and CDR2 FQGNSA. The CDR3 runs to 16 residues.